The clone carrying this T cell receptor (beta chain) occurred a few times. Its antigen is as yet unknown. Germline CDR1 reads WSHSY; CDR2 reads SAAADI. Trimming removed 5 bases at V and 4 bases at J, with 11 bases between. CDR3 length: 14 residues. TCRdb reprocessed the reads with MiXCR, giving one entry per CDR3 protein. The sample lists some 590,000 distinct CDR3 sequences, almost 40% occurring once. These data come from a study of T cell repertoires in cytomegalovirus infection. Study summary: It was the public TCR beta signatures that indicated both CMV infection and matching HLA type.

The chain carries TRBV10-2 and TRBJ2-2, with D uncertain. The receptor's source is a human donor in good health (CMV status not recorded). Some clones in this sample may be carry-over from other donors' samples. The input for sequencing was cultured PBMCs, taken from culture after CMV antigen stimulation. Here the CDR3 reads CASSTPGSTGELFF. The CDR3 bases are TGCGCCAGCAGTACCCCTGGTTCCACCGGGGAGCTGTTTTTT.